This TCR beta chain originates from a study of T cell repertoires in aging, cancer and after chemotherapy. Findings and caveats of the study: In cancer patients, declining TCR diversity with age involved lost richness and lost evenness.

A mixed TRB-A/B primer pool amplified rearranged TRB by multiplex touch-down PCR. TCRdb recomputed calls from the multiplex PCR reads with MiXCR, one row per CDR3 protein. The table has several thousand distinct CDR3 sequences, 33% seen once. The template was genomic DNA from peripheral blood, not RNA. Germline CDR1 and CDR2: SEHNR and FQNEAQ (reference sequence). This CDR3 contains 15 residues. V dropped 5 bases and J dropped 7; count of bases not matched to a gene: 6. A remark on this clonotype: Its antigen is unknown.

The receptor was derived from a human donor in good health. The donor label of this sample is uncertain. Material: blood. The V and J genes are TRBV7-9 and TRBJ2-2, with 11 bases aligning to TRBD1. This chain's CDR3 is CASSPGQGAVGELFF. CDR3 in DNA: TGTGCCAGCAGCCCTGGACAGGGGGCAGTCGGGGAGCTGTTTTTT.